The following is a T cell receptor beta chain sequence with its context. This clonotype was counted at least ten times. It has no known antigen specificity. Per-base qualities were not stored, and no clone one base away is much larger. The TCR beta CDR3 regions were amplified from RNA transcripts. A first-round RT-PCR of the TCR CDR3 used the HTBI primer set with the Qiagen OneStep RT-PCR kit. Libraries were constructed in a second round of multiplex PCR, after which size selection and purification were performed. Libraries were sequenced paired-end with 100 bp reads on an Illumina HiSeq2000. Regarding the original processing steps: SOAPnuke was used to process the raw data, removing reads that contained adapters or uncalled bases, had a mean Phred below 15, or lacked an exact match to the constant primer or identifier. High-quality paired reads were merged with COPE v1.2.5, and unique nucleotide sequences were defined as clonotypes. MiTCR v1.1 was used to align the clonotypes against IMGT TRBV, TRBD and TRBJ reference segments. Analysis was restricted to V-J combinations with a frequency above 0.0001, which covered roughly 99% of repertoires. A TCS score was defined as the ratio of F50 (clonal expansion) to E x V (chaos), with BLOSUM62-based TCRdist applied between CDR3 peptides within each V-J. Welch's t-statistics and random forest reduced roughly 540 V-J features to around 14, which were used in a naive Bayes classifier (R e1071). Using fastp at Q25 and MiXCR, TCRdb reprocessed the public reads and kept productive beta chains. Rows merge per CDR3 protein into single entries with the most common DNA and genes. The V and J calls reflect TCRdb's pipeline rather than the authors' work. Here the sample has approximately 600,000 distinct CDR3 sequences; around 16% occur a single time. The ten biggest clones cover around 4% of the sample.

The data stem from a study of T cells in Graves' hyperthyroidism and ophthalmopathy (dated by TCRdb to between 2018 and 2021). Some background on the complete study: Peripheral blood was collected at initial diagnosis, before any treatment. For training and testing, the roughly 97 patients in the discovery cohort were randomly divided in a 7:3 ratio. To identify TCR V-J signatures that set the groups apart, the researchers used a discovery cohort of 90 to 100 patients, made up of under 50 with Graves' ophthalmopathy and some 55 with stable Graves' hyperthyroidism. Prospective prediction of ophthalmopathy was tested in an independent validation cohort of some 20 hyperthyroidism patients and 17 patients who later progressed to ophthalmopathy. In addition, the study compared T-cell repertoires in thyroid tissue and in blood from roughly six Graves' hyperthyroidism patients. After sampling, hyperthyroidism patients received methimazole starting at 30 mg daily, and ophthalmopathy patients received high-dose intravenous methylprednisolone. The paper describes TCR Vbeta CDR3 sequencing of 130 to 150 peripheral blood samples, made up of roughly 45 ophthalmopathy patients, 70 to 75 hyperthyroidism patients and 17 progressor patients.

What the study reported, not specific to this receptor: A model built on a 13 V-J signature distinguished ophthalmopathy from stable hyperthyroidism, reaching about 89% sensitivity and approximately 81% specificity in cross-validation and 80%/75% in testing. During validation, the model predicted progression to ophthalmopathy a median of approximately 6 months ahead of onset, with around 70% sensitivity and roughly 75% specificity. No statistical method was used to fix the sample size in advance, and group allocation was not hidden from the investigators. Most expanded thyroid clonotypes (frequency above 0.001) were also detected in blood, suggesting blood repertoires may reflect thyroid immune responses.

The CDR3 has 16 amino acids, counting the end cysteine and phenylalanine. Here the CDR3 DNA is all that survives: 48 bases in frame from base 1. As encoded in the germline V gene, CDR1 is SGHAT while CDR2 is FQNNGV. At the junction V is shortened by 4 bases and J by 4 bases; bases outside the gene matches: 6. Stable Graves' hyperthyroidism was defined as no progression to ophthalmopathy during 18 months of follow-up. Hyperthyroidism patients were aged 18 to 65 years and newly diagnosed, with disease duration of less than 2 months. Patients with uncontrolled infections, other autoimmune diseases, pregnancy or lactation were excluded. Diagnoses were established on the basis of clinical symptoms, serum thyroxine and TRAb, thyroid ultrasound, and orbital computed tomography. Ficoll-Paque density gradient centrifugation was used to isolate PBMCs from 8.5 to 10 ml of fresh peripheral blood. Total RNA was extracted using Trizol reagent, and RNA quality was assessed on an Agilent 2100 Bioanalyzer.

Recombination joined TRBV11-2 with TRBJ2-5, with 13 central nucleotides matching TRBD2. The source of this sequence is a woman between 25 and 40 years old with Graves' hyperthyroidism. The sample taken for sequencing was blood. CDR3 loop: CASSSLLAGGAETQYF. The sequenced DNA is TGTGCCAGCAGCTCCTTACTAGCGGGAGGGGCAGAGACCCAGTACTTC.